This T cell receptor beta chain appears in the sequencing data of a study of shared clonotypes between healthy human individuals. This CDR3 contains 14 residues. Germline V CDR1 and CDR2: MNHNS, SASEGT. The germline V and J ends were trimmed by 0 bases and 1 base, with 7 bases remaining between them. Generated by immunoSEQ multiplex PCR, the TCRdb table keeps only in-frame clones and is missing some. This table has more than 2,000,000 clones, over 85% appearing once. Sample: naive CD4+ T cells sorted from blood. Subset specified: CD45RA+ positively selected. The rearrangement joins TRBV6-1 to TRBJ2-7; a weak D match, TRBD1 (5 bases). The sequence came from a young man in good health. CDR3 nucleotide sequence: TGTGCCAGCAGTGAAGCTTACAGGTCCTACGAGCAGTACTTC. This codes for CASSEAYRSYEQYF.